This is a list of T cell receptor beta chains from one sample in a study of response to subunit inactivated influenza vaccine. TCRdb re-called the RT-PCR reads with MiXCR, one entry per CDR3 protein. Here the sample spans fewer than 550,000 distinct CDR3 sequences, 25% being singletons. The material sequenced was CD4+ T cells sorted from PBMCs, taken 4 to 6 days after vaccination. The receptors were gathered from a man between 45 and 60 years old who received an inactivated influenza vaccine. Each CDR3 is given with its conserved first and last residue. D genes are given only for firm matches. Clone size is shown for a subset of rows, as once, few, many or a class of expanded clone.

TRBJ2-1,TRBV7-2,few,TRBD2,CASRLAGGTNEQFF,TGTGCCAGCAGACTAGCGGGGGGTACGAATGAGCAGTTCTTC
TRBJ1-1,TRBV6-1,.,TRBD1,CASRTGGPPNTEAFF,TGTGCCAGCAGGACAGGGGGCCCACCGAACACTGAAGCTTTCTTT
TRBJ2-1,TRBV7-7,few,TRBD1,CASSLEGTGSLNEQFF,TGTGCTAGCAGCTTAGAGGGGACAGGTTCCCTCAATGAGCAGTTCTTC
TRBJ1-2,TRBV7-2,many,.,CASSLDRGFYGYTF,TGTGCCAGCAGCTTAGACAGAGGATTCTATGGCTACACCTTC
TRBJ2-1,TRBV7-9,many,.,CASSLDPGRQQFF,TGTGCCAGCAGCTTGGACCCGGGACGGCAGCAGTTCTTC
TRBJ1-2,TRBV10-3,few,TRBD1,CAINPGGLYGYTF,TGTGCCATCAACCCAGGGGGCCTCTATGGCTACACCTTC
TRBJ1-3,TRBV7-9,few,.,CASSLSGSRNTIYF,TGTGCCAGCAGCTTATCCGGGAGCAGAAACACCATATATTTT
TRBJ2-3,TRBV20-1,few,TRBD1,CSARPFFGTGAGSASTDTQYF,TGCAGTGCTAGGCCCTTTTTCGGGACAGGGGCAGGGAGTGCTAGCACAGATACGCAGTATTTT
TRBJ2-2,TRBV29-1,many,.,CGVRARNTGELFF,TGCGGGGTTAGGGCCAGGAACACCGGGGAGCTGTTTTTT
TRBJ2-1,TRBV29-1,few,.,CSVEGHGSYNEQFF,TGCAGCGTTGAGGGGCACGGATCCTACAATGAGCAGTTCTTC
TRBJ2-7,TRBV7-2,few,TRBD2,CASRPRGGASYEQYF,TGTGCCAGCAGACCCCGGGGAGGGGCCTCCTACGAGCAGTACTTC
TRBJ2-3,TRBV12-3/TRBV12-4,few,.,CASSLVSPADTQYF,TGTGCCAGCAGTTTGGTATCGCCGGCGGATACGCAGTATTTT
TRBJ2-1,TRBV5-1,few,TRBD1,CASSSGGGTGGYNEQFF,TGCGCCAGCAGCTCTGGAGGAGGGACAGGGGGGTACAATGAGCAGTTCTTC
TRBJ1-1,TRBV10-3,many,.,CAISAAGANTEAFF,TGTGCCATCAGTGCGGCGGGGGCCAACACTGAAGCTTTCTTT
TRBJ2-5,TRBV20-1,few,.,CSAREGTLQETQYF,TGCAGTGCTAGAGAGGGGACTTTACAAGAGACCCAGTACTTC
TRBJ2-7,TRBV11-2,.,.,CASSLVGAGGEQYF,TGTGCCAGCAGCTTAGTGGGCGCGGGCGGCGAGCAGTACTTC
TRBJ1-2,TRBV4-1,.,.,CASSQGEGFVYGYTF,TGCGCCAGCAGCCAAGGCGAAGGATTCGTCTATGGCTACACCTTC